The 25 T cell receptor beta chains presented below share a single source sample, sequenced in a study of blood T cell repertoires in COVID-19. The data were produced by immunoSEQ multiplex PCR, yet TCRdb's version contains in-frame clones alone and is incomplete. The sample lists roughly 130,000 clones, about nine tenths occurring once. The sample consisted of peripheral blood. These receptor sequences come from a man aged 50-59 years with active COVID-19.

V gene TRBV7-2 combines with J gene TRBJ2-7; TRBD1 agrees at 7 bases. The CDR3 extends over 15 amino acids. Germline V gives CDR1 SGHTA, CDR2 FQGNSA. The V gene end was trimmed by 5 bases and the J gene end by 7 bases; junction bases not matched to a gene: 14. The chain's CDR3 is CASSTRQGRTQEQYF. CDR3 bases: TGTGCCAGCAGCACCCGACAGGGACGGACGCAGGAGCAGTACTTC. The whole variable domain, remainder taken from reference TRBV7-2 and TRBJ2-7, is GAGVSQSPSNKVTEKGKDVELRCDPISGHTALYWYRQSLGQGLEFLIYFQGNSAPDKSGLPSDRFSAERTGGSVSTLTIQRTQQEDSAVYLCASSTRQGRTQEQYFGPGTRLTVT.

The V and J genes are TRBV6-5 and TRBJ2-7, with 9 bases fitting TRBD1. This CDR3 comprises 15 residues. Trimming at V came to 5 bases and at J to 3 bases, leaving 8 bases not matched to a gene. CDR1 is MNHEY and CDR2 is SVGAGI in the germline V gene. CDR3 DNA: TGTGCCAGCAGTACCAACCTGGGACAGGGCTACGAGCAGTACTTC. This sequence encodes CASSTNLGQGYEQYF.

The chain employs TRBV18 and TRBJ1-1, with D possibly matching TRBD1 (6 bases). From germline, CDR1 is KGHSH and CDR2 LQKENI. Between the trimmed V and J ends, which lost 2 bases and 6 bases, there was a span of 13 bases. The CDR3 is 14 amino acids. The CDR3 loop is CASSPRGQDAEAFF. In DNA form, the CDR3 reads TGTGCCAGCTCACCAAGGGGACAAGACGCTGAAGCTTTCTTT.

The table lists this clone with a count of one. This sequence joins TRBV9 and TRBJ1-2, with 7 bases identical to TRBD1. The CDR3 contains 14 residues. Germline V CDR1 and CDR2: SGDLS, YYNGEE. Losses at the gene ends were 3 bases for V and 4 bases for J; bases not matched to a gene: 6. The CDR3: CASSGEQGPYGYTF. The CDR3 coding sequence is TGTGCCAGCAGCGGCGAACAGGGGCCCTATGGCTACACCTTC.

The gene calls are TRBV10-2 and TRBJ2-1; 10 bases are a match to TRBD2. Germline V CDR1 and CDR2: WSHSY, SAAADI. This CDR3 region has 15 residues. Germline trimming cut 1 base from V and 7 bases from J; bases unmatched to any gene: 4. The CDR3 protein is CASSEWPSGRNEQFF. The CDR3 coding sequence is TGCGCCAGCAGTGAGTGGCCTAGCGGGAGAAATGAGCAGTTCTTC.

V and J are TRBV2 and TRBJ1-5; 10 positions agree with TRBD1. V gave up 6 bases and J gave up 5 bases; unmatched junction bases: 7. CDR3 length equals 15 residues. Germline V gives CDR1 SNHLY, CDR2 FYNNEI. The CDR3 loop is CASRDRTGGDQPQHF. In DNA form, the CDR3 reads TGTGCCAGCAGAGACCGGACAGGGGGGGATCAGCCCCAGCATTTT.

The J gene is TRBJ2-1, the V gene TRBV3-1 (or the pseudogene TRBV3-2), with 9 bases identical to TRBD2. V gave up 1 base and J gave up 9 bases; unmatched junction bases: 10. The CDR3 loop spans 16 amino acids. Germline loops: CDR1 LGHDT, CDR2 YNNKEL (reference sequence). DNA for the CDR3: TGTGCCAGCAGCCAAGCTAGCGGGACCATCCAGGGTGAGCAGTTCTTC. Protein: CASSQASGTIQGEQFF.

The chain has TRBV19 and TRBJ1-2; D ambiguous. The length of the CDR3 is 15 residues. V was pared by 2 bases and J by 5 bases, with 15 bases between. Per the germline V gene, CDR1 is LNHDA and CDR2 is SQIVND (reference sequence). CDR3: CASSISPGRRYGYTF. The CDR3 DNA reads TGTGCCAGTAGTATATCGCCAGGTCGACGGTATGGCTACACCTTC.

This clone was seen only once. Other DNA variants within this sample encode the same CDR3. This rearrangement joins TRBV7-9 to TRBJ1-2; tentative D call: TRBD1 (6 bases). The germline gives CDR1 SEHNR, CDR2 FQNEAQ (reference sequence). Trimming shortened V by 6 bases and J by 6 bases, and 8 bases separated the two germline ends. This CDR3 has 11 residues. The CDR3 here is CASSNRDGYTF. For the CDR3, the DNA is TGTGCCAGCAGTAACAGGGATGGCTACACCTTC.

The chain links TRBV9 to TRBJ2-3; D remains ambiguous. Germline values: CDR1 SGDLS, CDR2 YYNGEE. CDR3 length: 12 amino acids. Trimming took 2 bases from V and 6 from J, leaving 7 bases between them. This CDR3 reads CASSVGRDTQYF. The CDR3 coding sequence is TGTGCCAGCAGCGTCGGTCGGGATACGCAGTATTTT.

CDR3 protein: CASTLSGRGGGELFF. CDR3 DNA sequence: TGTGCCAGTACTCTCAGCGGGAGGGGTGGCGGGGAGCTGTTTTTT. The rearrangement links TRBV19 to TRBJ2-2; 10 nucleotides line up with TRBD2. V shed 7 bases, J shed 7 bases, and the junction held 9 bases outside the gene matches. Germline-derived CDR1 and CDR2 are LNHDA and SQIVND (reference sequence). The CDR3 is 15 amino acids.

The J gene is TRBJ2-3, the V gene TRBV5-1; weak D call: TRBD2 (6 bases). Germline V gene data show CDR1 as SGHRS and CDR2 as YFSETQ. V lost 0 bases and J lost 6, with 23 bases in between. This CDR3 spans 18 amino acids. CDR3 amino acids: CASSLVGSASAIVDTQYF. CDR3 DNA: TGCGCCAGCAGCTTGGTGGGGTCGGCTAGCGCCATCGTGGATACGCAGTATTTT.

The chain joins TRBV5-4 to TRBJ1-1; D may be TRBD1 (5 bases). The CDR3 loop spans 15 amino acids. The germline V and J ends were trimmed by 0 bases and 7 bases, with 16 bases remaining between them. Germline CDR1 reads SGHNT; CDR2 reads YYREEE (reference sequence). This CDR3 is CASSLAGMVGSEAFF. Here the CDR3 DNA reads TGTGCCAGCAGCTTGGCAGGGATGGTCGGAAGTGAAGCTTTCTTT.

This chain joins TRBV19 and TRBJ1-3; 12 bases map to TRBD1. Germline lookup yields CDR1 LNHDA and CDR2 SQIVND (reference sequence). The CDR3 has 17 amino acids. Germline trimming cut 5 bases from V and 0 bases from J; bases unmatched to any gene: 5. CDR3 nucleotide sequence: TGTGCCAGTAGTGTGGGACAGGGGGCTCTCTCTGGAAACACCATATATTTT. Its translation is CASSVGQGALSGNTIYF. Variable domain in full (rest from reference TRBV19 and TRBJ1-3): DGGITQSPKYLFRKEGQNVTLSCEQNLNHDAMYWYRQDPGQGLRLIYYSQIVNDFQKGDIAEGYSVSREKKESFPLTVTSAQKNPTAFYLCASSVGQGALSGNTIYFGEGSWLTVV.

The chain links TRBV5-1 to TRBJ1-2; D is possibly TRBD1 (6 bases). The CDR3 loop spans 13 amino acids. The V gene lost 5 bases and the J gene lost 1 base, with 9 bases spanning the gap. Germline V gene data show CDR1 as SGHRS and CDR2 as YFSETQ. Here the CDR3 reads CASRADSNYGYTF. CDR3 in DNA: TGCGCCAGCAGAGCGGACAGTAACTATGGCTACACCTTC.

The V call is TRBV7-3, the J call TRBJ2-3; TRBD2 is a possible D gene (7 bases). CDR1 and CDR2 from the germline V gene are SGHTA and FQGTGA. Trimming cost V 5 bases and J 1 base, with 13 bases left between them. There are 15 residues in the CDR3. The CDR3 loop reads CASSQDGGRTDTQYF. The DNA of the CDR3 is TGTGCCAGCAGCCAGGACGGGGGGCGCACAGATACGCAGTATTTT.

This chain uses TRBV19 with TRBJ1-4; 10 bases are shared with TRBD1. The CDR3 is made up of 13 amino acids. From germline, CDR1 is LNHDA and CDR2 SQIVND (reference sequence). V shed 6 bases and J 7 bases; nucleotides not matched to a gene: 2. CDR3 sequence: CASRGTGAEKLFF. CDR3 coding DNA: TGTGCCAGTAGGGGGACAGGGGCTGAAAAACTGTTTTTT.

The rearrangement joins TRBV18 to TRBJ2-7, with TRBD1 matching over 10 bases. The CDR3 runs 16 residues. J lost 0 bases, V lost 6 bases, and 8 bases had no gene match. The germline V gene encodes CDR1 KGHSH and CDR2 LQKENI. The CDR3 DNA follows: TGTGCCAGCTCCCCGGGAGGACAGGGGGGCTCCTACGAGCAGTACTTC. Protein product: CASSPGGQGGSYEQYF. Full variable domain (outside the CDR3, taken from reference TRBV18 and TRBJ2-7): NAGVMQNPRHLVRRRGQEARLRCSPMKGHSHVYWYRQLPEEGLKFMVYLQKENIIDESGMPKERFSAEFPKEGPSILRIQQVVRGDSAAYFCASSPGGQGGSYEQYFGPGTRLTVT.

The CDR3 nucleotides are TGTGCCAGCAGTTTATGGGCAGGGGGCCTCTTAGGCTACACCTTC. Protein: CASSLWAGGLLGYTF. The J gene is TRBJ1-2, the V gene TRBV27, with 8 bases matching TRBD1. This CDR3 spans 15 amino acids. Germline V gene sequence: CDR1 MNHEY, CDR2 SMNVEV (reference sequence). The ends lost 1 base at V and 8 bases at J; junction bases unmatched: 9.

The J gene is TRBJ2-3, the V gene TRBV5-1; D perhaps matches TRBD1 (6 bases). This CDR3 is built from 14 residues. The V end lost 0 bases, the J end lost 4 bases, and 9 bases lay between the germline ends. Germline CDR1 is SGHRS and CDR2 is YFSETQ. The CDR3 reads CASSLDRVADTQYF. The DNA for the CDR3 is TGCGCCAGCAGCTTGGACAGGGTGGCAGATACGCAGTATTTT.

The chain has TRBV10-1 and TRBJ2-2; D is uncertain. The CDR3 is made up of 12 amino acids. Germline V gene sequence: CDR1 WNHNN, CDR2 SYGVQD (reference sequence). The V end was cut by 7 bases, the J end by 6 bases, with 9 bases between. CDR3 residues: CASNNNAGELFF. The CDR3 nucleotides read TGCGCCAGCAATAACAACGCCGGGGAGCTGTTTTTT.

The rearrangement links TRBV18 to TRBJ2-4, with TRBD2 matching over 10 bases. J gave up 0 bases and V 5 bases, and 10 bases lay outside the gene matches. The CDR3 contains 18 residues. The germline gives CDR1 KGHSH, CDR2 LQKENI. The CDR3 region has the DNA TGTGCCAGCTCAACTACCGGGACTAGCGTTTTAGCCAAAAACATTCAGTACTTC. Translation gives CASSTTGTSVLAKNIQYF.

The chain combines TRBV6-6 with TRBJ1-6; possible D gene TRBD1, 6 bases. The V end lost 3 bases, the J end lost 9 bases, and 12 bases lay between the germline ends. Germline CDR1 and CDR2: MNHNY and SVGAGI (reference sequence). The CDR3 has 14 amino acids. The CDR3 bases are TGTGCCAGCAGTTATTTGGGGGCTGGTTCACCCCTCCACTTT. Its translation: CASSYLGAGSPLHF.

The J gene is TRBJ2-1, the V gene TRBV15, with 12 bases aligning to TRBD2. Germline values: CDR1 LNHNV, CDR2 YYDKDF (reference sequence). This CDR3 is built from 15 residues. The V and J ends lost 5 bases and 10 bases, in that order; junction bases with no gene match: 9. CDR3 sequence: CATSLWTSGKDEQFF. In nucleotides, the CDR3 is TGTGCCACCAGCCTATGGACTAGCGGGAAGGACGAGCAGTTCTTC.

The chain has TRBV6-5 and TRBJ1-6, with 7 bases fitting TRBD1. The CDR3 extends over 13 amino acids. The germline V gene encodes CDR1 MNHEY and CDR2 SVGAGI. The ends lost 4 bases at V and 8 bases at J; junction bases unmatched: 2. This CDR3 reads CASSLQGYSPLHF. The CDR3 coding sequence is TGTGCCAGCAGTTTACAGGGGTATTCACCCCTCCACTTT.